One T cell receptor beta chain is described in this entry. The target antigen is unknown. The record originates from a study of Ad26.COV2.S vaccination and SARS-CoV-2 variants. Study-wide results and caveats: Vaccine recipients and placebo recipients showed similar non-spike TCR breadth.

TCRdb's copy holds only in-frame clones and misses some; the assay was immunoSEQ multiplex PCR. Of around 500,000 clones in the sample, roughly nine tenths were seen once. The ends lost 5 bases at V and 2 bases at J; junction bases unmatched: 4. From germline, CDR1 is LNHDA and CDR2 SQIVND (reference sequence). The CDR3 length is 14 residues. Treatment in this sample: some 20 received Ad26.COV2.S at low or high dose, single or two shots; 5 received placebo; per-sample allocation not given. Following the first vaccine or placebo injection, samples were taken on day 63. The receptor's source is a person between 18 and 65 years old who received the Ad26.COV2.S COVID-19 vaccine or a placebo. The V gene is TRBV19, the J gene TRBJ2-5, with 8 bases identical to TRBD2. The sequencing used peripheral blood, collected in a trial of Ad26.COV2.S vaccine versus placebo. The CDR3 DNA follows: TGTGCCAGTAGTGGGGCGGGAGGACAAGAGACCCAGTACTTC. It is translated as CASSGAGGQETQYF.